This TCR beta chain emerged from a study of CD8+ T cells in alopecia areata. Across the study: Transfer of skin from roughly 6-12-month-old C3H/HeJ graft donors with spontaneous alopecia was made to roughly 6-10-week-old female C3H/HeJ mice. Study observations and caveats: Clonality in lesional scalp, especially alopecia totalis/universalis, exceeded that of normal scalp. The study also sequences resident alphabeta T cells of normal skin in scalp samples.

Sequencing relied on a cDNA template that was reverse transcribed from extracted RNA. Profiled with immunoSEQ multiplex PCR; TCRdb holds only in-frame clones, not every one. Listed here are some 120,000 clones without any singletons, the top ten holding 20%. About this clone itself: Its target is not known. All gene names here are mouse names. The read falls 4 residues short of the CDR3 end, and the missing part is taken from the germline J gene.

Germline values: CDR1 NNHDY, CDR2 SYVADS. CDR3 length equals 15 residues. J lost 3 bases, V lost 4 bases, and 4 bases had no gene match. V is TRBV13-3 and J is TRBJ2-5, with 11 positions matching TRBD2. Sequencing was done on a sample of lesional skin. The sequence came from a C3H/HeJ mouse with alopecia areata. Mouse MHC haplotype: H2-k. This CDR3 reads CASSWDWGRQDTQYF. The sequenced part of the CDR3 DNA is TGTGCCAGCAGTTGGGACTGGGGGAGACAAGAC.